These 13 T cell receptor beta chains share one sample of origin, sequenced in a study of cytomegalovirus exposure and HLA in healthy donors. Vbeta (60) and Jbeta (13) primers were used in the PCR. Assay used: immunoSEQ multiplex PCR; TCRdb lists only in-frame clones, some missing. The sample lists roughly 130,000 clones, approximately 74% seen once, with 6.6% in the top ten. Sequenced material: PBMCs. Receptors originate from a man between 35 and 55 years old in good health and CMV-seropositive.

V gene TRBV12-5 combines with J gene TRBJ1-5; D might be TRBD1 (5 bases). The germline V and J ends were trimmed by 4 bases and 6 bases, with 7 bases remaining between them. This CDR3 has 12 residues. Germline-derived CDR1 and CDR2 are LGHNT and FRNRAP. The DNA for the CDR3 is TGTGCTAGTGGTTCAGGGATTCAGCCCCAGCATTTT. Its translation: CASGSGIQPQHF.

The chain has TRBV2 and TRBJ1-4; the match to TRBD1 covers 8 bases. The J segment lost 4 bases and the V segment lost 6 bases, leaving 10 bases of the junction unmatched. The CDR3 loop spans 16 amino acids. The germline V gene encodes CDR1 SNHLY and CDR2 FYNNEI. The CDR3 loop is CASRHGQGGGNEKLFF. The CDR3 nucleotides are TGTGCCAGCAGACACGGACAGGGTGGAGGTAATGAAAAACTGTTTTTT.

This clone appeared a few times. The chain links TRBV7-2 to TRBJ2-3; 7 nucleotides match TRBD1. Per germline, CDR1 SGHTA and CDR2 FQGNSA. The V and J ends lost 3 bases and 6 bases, in that order; junction bases with no gene match: 12. The CDR3 runs to 16 residues. CDR3 residues: CASSFRNRGDGDTQYF. DNA for the CDR3: TGTGCCAGCAGCTTTAGGAACAGGGGTGATGGGGATACGCAGTATTTT.

This clone was detected a few times. The chain employs TRBV10-3 and TRBJ2-1, with 8 bases that match TRBD2. Germline loops: CDR1 ENHRY, CDR2 SYGVKD. This CDR3 is built from 15 residues. V was pared by 2 bases and J by 3 bases, with 3 bases of the junction left unmatched. The CDR3 loop is CAISEGAGGYNEQFF. The CDR3 bases are TGTGCCATCAGTGAGGGGGCGGGAGGCTACAATGAGCAGTTCTTC.

The V call is TRBV6-5, the J call TRBJ2-1, with a possible D match to TRBD1 (6 bases). There are 15 residues in the CDR3. Germline CDR1 MNHEY, CDR2 SVGAGI. V lost 6 bases and J lost 0, with 12 bases in between. CDR3 DNA: TGTGCCAGCAGCCCGACAGGACGCTCCTACAATGAGCAGTTCTTC. Its translation: CASSPTGRSYNEQFF.

The J gene is TRBJ2-2, the V gene TRBV9; 11 nucleotides line up with TRBD1. Germline V gives CDR1 SGDLS, CDR2 YYNGEE. The ends lost 4 bases at V and 6 bases at J; junction bases unmatched: 14. The CDR3 totals 18 residues. The DNA of the CDR3 is TGTGCCAGCAGCCGGACAGGGGGCACCGGCTCCTGGCCCGGGGAGCTGTTTTTT. As protein: CASSRTGGTGSWPGELFF.

The CDR3 region is CASSDLTQRPQHF. The CDR3 DNA reads as TGTGCCAGCAGTGACCTTACCCAGCGGCCCCAGCATTTT. The chain combines TRBV6-1 with TRBJ1-5, with D unresolved. The CDR3 length is 13 residues. Germline V gene data show CDR1 as MNHNS and CDR2 as SASEGT. Deletions cut 3 bases from V and 9 bases from J, with 12 bases between.

The chain carries TRBV7-9 and TRBJ2-5; TRBD2 matches at 10 bases. Germline values: CDR1 SEHNR, CDR2 FQNEAQ (reference sequence). The V and J ends lost 2 bases and 5 bases, in that order; junction bases with no gene match: 5. The CDR3 totals 15 residues. The CDR3 DNA follows: TGTGCCAGCAGCTTAAGAGCGGGAGGGCTGGAGACCCAGTACTTC. Its translation is CASSLRAGGLETQYF. Full variable domain (rest looked up from reference TRBV7-9 and TRBJ2-5): DTGVSQNPRHKITKRGQNVTFRCDPISEHNRLYWYRQTLGQGPEFLTYFQNEAQLEKSRLLSDRFSAERPKGSFSTLEIQRTEQGDSAMYLCASSLRAGGLETQYFGPGTRLLVL.

The chain employs TRBV7-2 and TRBJ1-1; D not resolved. From germline, CDR1 is SGHTA and CDR2 FQGNSA. Trimming shortened V by 1 base and J by 1 base, and 10 bases separated the two germline ends. This CDR3 comprises 15 residues. CDR3 sequence: CASSLEAGPNTEAFF. CDR3 nucleotides: TGTGCCAGCAGCTTAGAAGCGGGTCCGAACACTGAAGCTTTCTTT.

The J gene is TRBJ1-2, the V gene TRBV18; TRBD1 might be the D (5 bases). This CDR3 is built from 15 residues. With 2 bases removed from V and 4 bases from J, the gap between germline ends came to 14 bases. In germline, CDR1 is KGHSH, CDR2 LQKENI. The CDR3 protein is CASSPVEGQGYGYTF. CDR3 nucleotide sequence: TGTGCCAGCTCACCAGTGGAGGGTCAGGGCTATGGCTACACCTTC.

This chain joins TRBV7-8 and TRBJ2-3, with TRBD2 as a possible D gene (5 bases). The CDR3 consists of 16 residues. Trimming stripped 5 bases from V and 0 bases from J, with 15 bases between. Germline CDR1 reads SGHVS; CDR2 reads FQNEAQ. CDR3 sequence (DNA): TGTGCCAGCAGCCCCCGCGGTAGCGCTAGCACAGATACGCAGTATTTT. This translates into CASSPRGSASTDTQYF. The full variable domain, completed using reference TRBV7-8 and TRBJ2-3, is GAGVSQSPRYKVAKRGQDVALRCDPISGHVSLFWYQQALGQGPEFLTYFQNEAQLDKSGLPSDRFFAERPEGSVSTLKIQRTQQEDSAVYLCASSPRGSASTDTQYFGPGTRLTVL.

This clone was seen only a few times. The chain couples TRBV4-2 to TRBJ2-7; TRBD2 matches at 12 bases. The CDR3 is 22 residues long. Germline CDR1 LGHNA, CDR2 YNFKEQ. V shed 0 bases, J shed 3 bases, and the junction held 21 bases outside the gene matches. CDR3 residues: CASSQERTSGAKLITSCYEQYF. CDR3 in DNA: TGTGCCAGCAGCCAAGAGAGGACTAGCGGGGCGAAGTTGATAACGAGTTGCTACGAGCAGTACTTC.

The V and J genes are TRBV10-3 and TRBJ2-3; the D gene is possibly TRBD2 (6 bases). Germline values: CDR1 ENHRY, CDR2 SYGVKD. V lost 5 bases and J lost 6, with 15 bases in between. The CDR3 totals 14 residues. CDR3 loop: CAISRDFRGDTQYF. The CDR3 DNA follows: TGTGCCATCAGTCGGGACTTCCGAGGGGATACGCAGTATTTT.